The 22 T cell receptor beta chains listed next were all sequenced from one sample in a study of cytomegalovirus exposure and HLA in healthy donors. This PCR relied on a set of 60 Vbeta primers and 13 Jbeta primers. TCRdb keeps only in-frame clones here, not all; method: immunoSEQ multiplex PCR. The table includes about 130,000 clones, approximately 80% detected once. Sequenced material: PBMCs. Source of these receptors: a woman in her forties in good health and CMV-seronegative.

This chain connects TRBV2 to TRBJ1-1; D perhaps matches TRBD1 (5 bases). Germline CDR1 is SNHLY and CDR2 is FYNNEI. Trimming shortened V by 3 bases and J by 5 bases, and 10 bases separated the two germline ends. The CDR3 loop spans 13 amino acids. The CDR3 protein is CASSDTGDTEAFF. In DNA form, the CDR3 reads TGTGCCAGCAGTGACACAGGTGATACTGAAGCTTTCTTT. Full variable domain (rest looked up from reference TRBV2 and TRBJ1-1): EPEVTQTPSHQVTQMGQEVILRCVPISNHLYFYWYRQILGQKVEFLVSFYNNEISEKSEIFDDQFSVERPDGSNFTLKIRSTKLEDSAMYFCASSDTGDTEAFFGQGTRLTVV.

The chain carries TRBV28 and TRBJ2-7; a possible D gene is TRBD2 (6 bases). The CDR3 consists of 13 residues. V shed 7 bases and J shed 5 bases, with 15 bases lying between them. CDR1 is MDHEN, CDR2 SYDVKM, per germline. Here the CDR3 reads CASTGGARHEQYF. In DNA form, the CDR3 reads TGTGCCAGCACGGGCGGGGCTCGCCACGAGCAGTACTTC.

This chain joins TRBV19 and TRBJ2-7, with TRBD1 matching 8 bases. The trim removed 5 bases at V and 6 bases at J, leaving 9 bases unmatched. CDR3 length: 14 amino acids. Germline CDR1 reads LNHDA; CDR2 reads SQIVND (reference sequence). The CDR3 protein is CASSRGQGGSEQYF. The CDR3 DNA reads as TGTGCCAGTAGTCGCGGACAGGGAGGCAGCGAGCAGTACTTC.

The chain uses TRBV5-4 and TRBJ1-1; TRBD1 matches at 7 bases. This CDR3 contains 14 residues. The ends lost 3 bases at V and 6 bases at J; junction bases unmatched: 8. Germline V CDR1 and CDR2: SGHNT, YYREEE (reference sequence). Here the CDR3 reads CASSSTGESSEAFF. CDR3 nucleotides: TGTGCCAGCAGCTCAACAGGGGAGAGTTCTGAAGCTTTCTTT.

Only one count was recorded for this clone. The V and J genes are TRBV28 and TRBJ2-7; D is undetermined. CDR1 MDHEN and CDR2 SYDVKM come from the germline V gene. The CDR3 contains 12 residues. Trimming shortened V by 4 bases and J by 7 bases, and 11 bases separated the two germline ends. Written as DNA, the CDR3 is TGTGCCAGCAGTTCCCCGAGGCGAGAGCAGTACTTC. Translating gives CASSSPRREQYF.

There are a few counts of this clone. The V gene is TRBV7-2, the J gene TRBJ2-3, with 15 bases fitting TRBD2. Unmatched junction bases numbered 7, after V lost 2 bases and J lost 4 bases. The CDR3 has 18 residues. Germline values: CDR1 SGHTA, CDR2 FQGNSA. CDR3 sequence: CASSLPGLAGGRADTQYF. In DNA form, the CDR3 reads TGTGCCAGCAGCTTACCCGGACTAGCGGGGGGGCGCGCAGATACGCAGTATTTT.

The CDR3 is CASSPPTGLNTEAFF. Here the CDR3 DNA reads TGCGCCAGCAGCCCCCCAACAGGGTTGAACACTGAAGCTTTCTTT. The chain combines TRBV5-1 with TRBJ1-1; D is possibly TRBD1 (6 bases). Germline lookup yields CDR1 SGHRS and CDR2 YFSETQ. The ends were cut back, 4 bases at V and 0 bases at J, with 13 bases in the middle. The CDR3 sequence is 15 residues long.

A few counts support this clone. CDR3 sequence reads: CASSPPSRRGETQYF. In nucleotides, the CDR3 is TGTGCCAGCTCACCGCCGAGTCGACGAGGGGAGACCCAGTACTTC. J is TRBJ2-5 and V is TRBV18, with D possibly matching TRBD2 (5 bases). The length of the CDR3 is 15 residues. V lost 3 bases to trimming and J lost 5 bases, with 16 bases between them. Germline assignment: CDR1 KGHSH and CDR2 LQKENI.

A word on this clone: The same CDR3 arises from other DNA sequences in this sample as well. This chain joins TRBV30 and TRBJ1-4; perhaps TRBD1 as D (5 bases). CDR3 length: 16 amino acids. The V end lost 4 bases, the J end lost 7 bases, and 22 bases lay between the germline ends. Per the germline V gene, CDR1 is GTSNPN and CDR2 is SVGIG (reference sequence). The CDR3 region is CAWNTPLREAGEKLFF. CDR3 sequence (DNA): TGTGCCTGGAACACGCCACTCAGGGAGGCGGGTGAAAAACTGTTTTTT. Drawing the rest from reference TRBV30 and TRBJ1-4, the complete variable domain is SQTIHQWPATLVQPVGSPLSLECTVEGTSNPNLYWYRQAAGRGLQLLFYSVGIGQISSEVPQNLSASRPQDRQFILSSKKLLLSDSGFYLCAWNTPLREAGEKLFFGSGTQLSVL.

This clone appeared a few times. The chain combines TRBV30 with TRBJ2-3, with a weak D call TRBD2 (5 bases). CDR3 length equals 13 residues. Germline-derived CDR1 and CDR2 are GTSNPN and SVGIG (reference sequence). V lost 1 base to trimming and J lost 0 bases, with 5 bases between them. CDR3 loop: CAWSGGSTDTQYF. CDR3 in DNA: TGTGCCTGGAGTGGCGGGAGCACAGATACGCAGTATTTT.

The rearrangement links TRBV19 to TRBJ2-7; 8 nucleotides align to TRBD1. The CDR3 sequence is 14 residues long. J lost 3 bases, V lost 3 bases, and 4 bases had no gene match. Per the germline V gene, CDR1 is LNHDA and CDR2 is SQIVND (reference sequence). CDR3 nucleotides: TGTGCCAGTAGTATGTCAGGGGGCGGCTACGAGCAGTACTTC. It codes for CASSMSGGGYEQYF.

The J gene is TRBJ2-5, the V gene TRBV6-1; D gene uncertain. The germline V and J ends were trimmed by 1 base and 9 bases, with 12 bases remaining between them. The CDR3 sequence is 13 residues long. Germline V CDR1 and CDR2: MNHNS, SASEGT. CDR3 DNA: TGTGCCAGCAGTGAAGAGAGACTCTGGGCCCAGTACTTC. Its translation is CASSEERLWAQYF.

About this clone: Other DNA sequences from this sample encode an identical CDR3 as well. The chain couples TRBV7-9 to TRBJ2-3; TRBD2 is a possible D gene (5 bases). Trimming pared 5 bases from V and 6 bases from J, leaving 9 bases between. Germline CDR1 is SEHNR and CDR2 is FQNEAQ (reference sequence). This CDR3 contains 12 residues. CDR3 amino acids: CASSPGGDTQYF. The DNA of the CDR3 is TGTGCCAGCAGCCCAGGCGGGGATACGCAGTATTTT.

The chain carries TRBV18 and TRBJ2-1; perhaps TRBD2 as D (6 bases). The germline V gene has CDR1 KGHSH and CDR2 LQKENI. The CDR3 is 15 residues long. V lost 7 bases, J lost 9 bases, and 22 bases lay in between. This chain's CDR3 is CASFPGTGSESEQFF. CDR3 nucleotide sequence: TGTGCCAGCTTCCCGGGGACTGGGAGCGAGAGTGAGCAGTTCTTC.

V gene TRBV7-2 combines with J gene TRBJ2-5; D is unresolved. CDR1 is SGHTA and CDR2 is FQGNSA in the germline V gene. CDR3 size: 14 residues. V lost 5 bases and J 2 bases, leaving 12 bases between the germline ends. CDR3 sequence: CASSPQAYQETQYF. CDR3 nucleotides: TGTGCCAGCAGCCCGCAGGCTTATCAAGAGACCCAGTACTTC.

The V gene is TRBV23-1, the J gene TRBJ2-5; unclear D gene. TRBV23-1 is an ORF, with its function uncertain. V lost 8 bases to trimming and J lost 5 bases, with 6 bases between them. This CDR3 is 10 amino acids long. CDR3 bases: TGCGCCAGCCAGTACGAGACCCAGTACTTC. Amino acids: CASQYETQYF.

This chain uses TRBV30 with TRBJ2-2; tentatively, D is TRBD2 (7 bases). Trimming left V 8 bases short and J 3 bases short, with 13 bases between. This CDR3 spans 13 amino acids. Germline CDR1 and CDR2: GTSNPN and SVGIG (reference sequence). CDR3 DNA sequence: TGTGCCCTCCGGGGGGCCTACACCGGGGAGCTGTTTTTT. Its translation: CALRGAYTGELFF.

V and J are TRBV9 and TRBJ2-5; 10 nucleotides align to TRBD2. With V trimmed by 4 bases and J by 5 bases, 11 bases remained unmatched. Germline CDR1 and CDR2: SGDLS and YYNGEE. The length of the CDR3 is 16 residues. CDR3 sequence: CASSPSGGGFRETQYF. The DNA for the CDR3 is TGTGCCAGCAGCCCCAGCGGGGGGGGCTTCCGGGAGACCCAGTACTTC. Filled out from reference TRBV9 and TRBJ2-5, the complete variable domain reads DSGVTQTPKHLITATGQRVTLRCSPRSGDLSVYWYQQSLDQGLQFLIQYYNGEERAKGNILERFSAQQFPDLHSELNLSSLELGDSALYFCASSPSGGGFRETQYFGPGTRLLVL.

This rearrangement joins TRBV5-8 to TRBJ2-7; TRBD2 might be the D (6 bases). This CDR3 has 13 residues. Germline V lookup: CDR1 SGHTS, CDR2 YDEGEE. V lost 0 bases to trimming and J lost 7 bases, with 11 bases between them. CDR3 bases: TGTGCCAGCAGCTTGGGGGGAGGAGGAGAGCAGTACTTC. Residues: CASSLGGGGEQYF.

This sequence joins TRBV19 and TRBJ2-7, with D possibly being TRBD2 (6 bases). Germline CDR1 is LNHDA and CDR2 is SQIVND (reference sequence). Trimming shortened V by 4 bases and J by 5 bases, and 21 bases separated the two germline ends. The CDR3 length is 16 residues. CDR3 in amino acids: CASSKTSGGRSHEQYF. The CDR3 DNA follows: TGTGCCAGTAGTAAGACAAGTGGGGGGAGATCCCACGAGCAGTACTTC.

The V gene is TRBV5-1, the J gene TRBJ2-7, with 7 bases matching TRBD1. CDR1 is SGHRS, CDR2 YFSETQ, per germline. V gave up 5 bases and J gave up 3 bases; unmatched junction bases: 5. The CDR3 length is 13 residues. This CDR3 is CASSLTGNYEQYF. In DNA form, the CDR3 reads TGCGCCAGCAGTTTGACAGGGAACTACGAGCAGTACTTC.

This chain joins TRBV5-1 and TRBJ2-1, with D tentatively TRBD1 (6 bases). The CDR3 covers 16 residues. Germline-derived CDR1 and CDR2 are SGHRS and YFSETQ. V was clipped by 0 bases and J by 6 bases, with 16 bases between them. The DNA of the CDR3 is TGCGCCAGCAGCTTGGCGCAGGGGTCTTCTTCCAATGAGCAGTTCTTC. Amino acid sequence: CASSLAQGSSSNEQFF.